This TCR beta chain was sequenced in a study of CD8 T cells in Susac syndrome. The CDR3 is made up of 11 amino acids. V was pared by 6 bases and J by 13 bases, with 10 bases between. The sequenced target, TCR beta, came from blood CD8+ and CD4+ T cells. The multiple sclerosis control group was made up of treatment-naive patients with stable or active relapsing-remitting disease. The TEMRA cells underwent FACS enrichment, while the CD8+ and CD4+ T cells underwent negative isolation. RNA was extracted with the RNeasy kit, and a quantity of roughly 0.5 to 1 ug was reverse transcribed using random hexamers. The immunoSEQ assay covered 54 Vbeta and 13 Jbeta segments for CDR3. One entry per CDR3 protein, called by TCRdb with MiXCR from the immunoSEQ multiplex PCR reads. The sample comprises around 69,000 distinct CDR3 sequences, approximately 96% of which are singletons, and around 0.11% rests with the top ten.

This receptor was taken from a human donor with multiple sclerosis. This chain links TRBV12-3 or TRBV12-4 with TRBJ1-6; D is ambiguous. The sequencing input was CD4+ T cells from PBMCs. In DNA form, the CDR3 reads TGTGCCAGCAGCTTCCAATCCCCCCTCCACTTT. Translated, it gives CASSFQSPLHF.